A single sample is the source of the 25 T cell receptor beta chains below, sequenced in a study of beta chain features in type 1 diabetes listed by TCRdb under 2018. Here is what the overall study found, with its caveats: In all four CD4+ subsets, TCRB CDR3 length was moderately but significantly shorter in type 1 diabetes patients.

What these receptors recognize is not known. Library method: the immunoSEQ multiplex PCR assay. The High Capacity cDNA Reverse Transcription Kit was used to reverse transcribe all of the isolated RNA, meaning that expressed TCRB transcripts were what got sequenced. TCRdb provides this immuneACCESS table in a form limited to in-frame rearrangements. Some clones are lacking; in checked studies, under half of them reflect an unresolved V gene, and why the rest are absent is not known. The table for this sample lists hundreds of thousands of clones; more than 12% of them were counted only once. Approximately 0.039% of the sample comes from the top ten. The sequenced sample consisted of naive CD4+ T cells from blood. The sample's cell subset or site, from its label and the paper: true naive CD4+ T cells. The receptors derive from a man between 18 and 35 years old with type 1 diabetes.

This clone was seen more than once but under ten times. The J gene is TRBJ2-7, the V gene TRBV5-1, with TRBD1 matching 8 bases. V was pared by 4 bases and J by 2 bases, with 17 bases of the junction left unmatched. The CDR3 covers 18 residues. From germline, CDR1 is SGHRS and CDR2 YFSETQ. CDR3 protein: CASSRRQDTGGQAYEQYF. The CDR3 DNA sequence: TGCGCCAGCAGCCGCAGGCAGGATACAGGGGGGCAAGCCTACGAGCAGTACTTC.

This clone has just a few counts. The chain joins TRBV2 to TRBJ2-7, with D tentatively TRBD1 or TRBD2 (7 bases each). V lost 5 bases and J lost 6, with 11 bases in between. Germline V gene data show CDR1 as SNHLY and CDR2 as FYNNEI. The CDR3 extends over 12 amino acids. Here the CDR3 DNA reads TGTGCCAGCAGTATCAGGGGGGGCGAGCAGTACTTC. The encoded protein is CASSIRGGEQYF.

The chain has TRBV7-8 and TRBJ2-4; possibly TRBD1 for D (6 bases). Germline V gene data show CDR1 as SGHVS and CDR2 as FQNEAQ. Trimming left V 5 bases short and J 0 bases short, with 11 bases between. The CDR3 length is 15 residues. Here the CDR3 reads CASSHYREAKNIQYF. CDR3 in DNA: TGTGCCAGCAGCCACTACAGGGAAGCCAAAAACATTCAGTACTTC.

This clone was picked up a small number of times. The CDR3 DNA is TGTGCCTGGAGCCAGTATACAAAAGGGACCGGGGAGCTGTTTTTT. Protein product: CAWSQYTKGTGELFF. The chain combines TRBV30 with TRBJ2-2, with D hard to call. The CDR3 loop spans 15 amino acids. Germline assignment: CDR1 GTSNPN and CDR2 SVGIG (reference sequence). The germline V and J ends were trimmed by 3 bases and 5 bases, with 16 bases remaining between them. The whole variable domain, filled in from reference TRBV30 and TRBJ2-2, reads SQTIHQWPATLVQPVGSPLSLECTVEGTSNPNLYWYRQAAGRGLQLLFYSVGIGQISSEVPQNLSASRPQDRQFILSSKKLLLSDSGFYLCAWSQYTKGTGELFFGEGSRLTVL.

The chain combines TRBV29-1 with TRBJ2-2, with D perhaps TRBD1 or TRBD2 (6 bases each). CDR1 and CDR2 (germline): SQVTM, ANQGSEA. This CDR3 is built from 15 residues. Trimming left V 7 bases short and J 2 bases short, with 17 bases between. The CDR3 bases are TGCAGCGCCCTATGGGGGGCCGTTAACACCGGGGAGCTGTTTTTT. Its translation: CSALWGAVNTGELFF.

Only a few counts were recorded for this clone. V gene TRBV9 combines with J gene TRBJ2-3; no firm D call. V dropped 0 bases and J dropped 6 bases, with 11 bases sitting between them. The CDR3 loop spans 14 amino acids. The germline V gene has CDR1 SGDLS and CDR2 YYNGEE. As DNA, the CDR3 is TGTGCCAGCAGCGTAGAGAACCCGCGGGATACGCAGTATTTT. Amino acid sequence: CASSVENPRDTQYF.

V is TRBV6-6 and J is TRBJ2-5, with TRBD1 matching 7 bases. CDR1 is MNHNY, CDR2 SVGAGI, per germline (reference sequence). V lost 6 bases, J lost 0 bases, and 7 bases stayed unmatched. The CDR3 contains 15 residues. CDR3 coding DNA: TGTGCCAGCAGCACACCAGACAGGGACCAAGAGACCCAGTACTTC. This gives the protein CASSTPDRDQETQYF.

This rearrangement joins TRBV7-8 to TRBJ2-5; TRBD2 aligns across 9 bases. V was pared by 1 base and J by 5 bases, with 2 bases of the junction left unmatched. There are 14 residues in the CDR3. CDR1 and CDR2 from the germline V gene are SGHVS and FQNEAQ. The CDR3 here is CASSLVLAGETQYF. The DNA of the CDR3 is TGTGCCAGCAGCTTAGTTCTAGCGGGGGAGACCCAGTACTTC.

This clone showed up just a few times. The genes are TRBV21-1 and TRBJ2-3; the table's D call of TRBD1 was not tested on the DNA. TRBV21-1 is described as a pseudogene. CDR3 length: 13 residues. As DNA, the CDR3 is TGTGCCAGCATTCCCCCAGGGGTAGATACGCAGTATTTT. Encoded protein: CASIPPGVDTQYF.

This clone was seen a handful of times. This chain joins TRBV2 and TRBJ1-5; D ambiguous. CDR1 and CDR2 (germline): SNHLY, FYNNEI. This CDR3 has 16 amino acids. Between the trimmed V and J ends, which lost 3 bases and 1 base, there was a span of 13 bases. Written as DNA, the CDR3 is TGTGCCAGCAGTGATGGCAAGTTGACAAGCAATCAGCCCCAGCATTTT. Residues: CASSDGKLTSNQPQHF.

This chain links TRBV4-3 with TRBJ1-2; D gene uncertain. V lost 3 bases to trimming and J lost 4 bases, with 18 bases between them. The germline V gene encodes CDR1 LGHNA and CDR2 YSLEER. The CDR3 runs to 16 residues. CDR3 nucleotide sequence: TGCGCCAGCAGCCAGGCAGCTCGTGGTCCCCTCTATGGCTACACCTTC. This sequence encodes CASSQAARGPLYGYTF.

This clone was detected a few times. The chain joins TRBV28 to TRBJ2-7; 11 bases fit TRBD2. CDR3 length: 16 amino acids. Germline V CDR1 and CDR2: MDHEN, SYDVKM. V was pared by 6 bases and J by 3 bases, with 10 bases of the junction left unmatched. The CDR3 region is CASSPPGTSGFYEQYF. In DNA, the CDR3 is TGTGCCAGCAGCCCACCCGGGACTAGCGGATTCTACGAGCAGTACTTC.

V and J are TRBV2 and TRBJ1-5; D is unresolved. Germline V gives CDR1 SNHLY, CDR2 FYNNEI. This CDR3 has 13 residues. V was cut by 4 bases and J by 5 bases, with 9 bases left in between. The CDR3 reads CASSVFGDQPQHF. CDR3 sequence (DNA): TGTGCCAGCAGTGTCTTCGGGGATCAGCCCCAGCATTTT.

The CDR3 sequence is CASSLELAETQYF. CDR3 bases: TGCGCCAGCAGCTTGGAACTAGCAGAGACCCAGTACTTC. This chain uses TRBV5-1 with TRBJ2-5, with a possible D match to TRBD2 (6 bases). The CDR3 spans 13 residues. Germline assignment: CDR1 SGHRS and CDR2 YFSETQ. V gave up 0 bases and J gave up 4 bases, with 7 bases separating them.

The table lists this clone with a few counts. The chain employs TRBV29-1 and TRBJ1-3; D gene unclear. The CDR3 contains 15 residues. Germline lookup yields CDR1 SQVTM and CDR2 ANQGSEA. The V gene lost 0 bases and the J gene lost 0 bases, with 9 bases spanning the gap. The CDR3 is CSVEDWESSGNTIYF. CDR3 DNA: TGCAGCGTTGAAGACTGGGAAAGCTCTGGAAACACCATATATTTT.

This clone was seen a handful of times. The CDR3 protein is CAWSELSFNYGYTF. The CDR3 DNA reads as TGTGCCTGGAGTGAATTGAGTTTCAACTATGGCTACACCTTC. The chain couples TRBV30 to TRBJ1-2; D is unclear. The germline CDR1 and CDR2 sequences are GTSNPN and SVGIG (reference sequence). The CDR3 contains 14 residues. Trimming stripped 1 base from V and 2 bases from J, with 11 bases between.

This clone has just a few counts. V and J are TRBV7-9 and TRBJ2-7; TRBD2 matches at 9 bases. J lost 4 bases, V lost 4 bases, and 11 bases had no gene match. The CDR3 has 16 amino acids. CDR1 is SEHNR and CDR2 is FQNEAQ in the germline V gene (reference sequence). CDR3 region: CASSSRLAVIEYEQYF. CDR3 sequence (DNA): TGTGCCAGCAGCTCTCGACTAGCGGTGATCGAATACGAGCAGTACTTC.

This chain uses TRBV14 with TRBJ1-1, with D perhaps TRBD1 (5 bases). V was cut by 5 bases and J by 0 bases, with 13 bases left in between. The CDR3 covers 15 residues. CDR1 and CDR2 (germline): SGHDN, FVKESK. Here the CDR3 DNA reads TGTGCCAGCAGCTTCGAAAGGGGCTTGAACACTGAAGCTTTCTTT. It yields the protein CASSFERGLNTEAFF.

Only a few counts were recorded for this clone. The V call is TRBV7-2, the J call TRBJ1-5; D unresolved. In germline, CDR1 is SGHTA, CDR2 FQGNSA. With 1 base removed from V and 0 bases from J, the gap between germline ends came to 7 bases. The CDR3 is 15 residues long. As DNA, the CDR3 is TGTGCCAGCAGCTTAGGAGTTTATAGCAATCAGCCCCAGCATTTT. This encodes CASSLGVYSNQPQHF.

The chain joins TRBV13 to TRBJ2-1, with 12 bases that match TRBD2. The V and J ends lost 4 bases and 9 bases, in that order; junction bases with no gene match: 10. This CDR3 comprises 16 residues. Germline CDR1 PRHDT, CDR2 FYEKMQ (reference sequence). CDR3 coding DNA: TGTGCCAGCAGCTCCCGACTAGCGGGAGTTGGCAGTGAGCAGTTCTTC. Amino acids: CASSSRLAGVGSEQFF.

V gene TRBV5-1 combines with J gene TRBJ2-7; a weak D match, TRBD1 (6 bases). Germline-derived CDR1 and CDR2 are SGHRS and YFSETQ. The CDR3 has 14 residues. The ends were cut back, 4 bases at V and 2 bases at J, with 13 bases in the middle. CDR3 amino acids: CASSGTTGTYEQYF. CDR3 bases: TGCGCCAGCAGCGGGACGACAGGAACCTACGAGCAGTACTTC.

This clone was picked up a small number of times. The rearrangement links TRBV14 to TRBJ2-7; TRBD1 agrees at 7 bases. The germline V gene encodes CDR1 SGHDN and CDR2 FVKESK. The J segment lost 3 bases and the V segment lost 1 base, leaving 6 bases of the junction unmatched. The CDR3 consists of 15 residues. In nucleotides, the CDR3 is TGTGCCAGCAGCCAAGGAGACAGGGTTGGCTACGAGCAGTACTTC. It yields the protein CASSQGDRVGYEQYF.

The genes are TRBV2 and TRBJ2-5; D call uncertain. This CDR3 comprises 14 residues. Between the trimmed V and J ends, which lost 2 bases and 4 bases, there was a span of 11 bases. Germline-derived CDR1 and CDR2 are SNHLY and FYNNEI. The CDR3 sequence is CASSEQLRGETQYF. The DNA for the CDR3 is TGTGCCAGCAGTGAACAGCTGAGAGGAGAGACCCAGTACTTC.

This clone was counted between two and nine times. Other DNA sequences in the sample encode the same CDR3. V usage is TRBV7-9 and J usage is TRBJ1-5; tentative D call: TRBD1 (5 bases). This CDR3 spans 14 amino acids. Germline CDR1 and CDR2: SEHNR and FQNEAQ (reference sequence). Trimming took 1 base from V and 2 from J, leaving 6 bases between them. The CDR3 reads CASSLETGNQPQHF. The CDR3 DNA reads TGTGCCAGCAGCTTAGAGACAGGCAATCAGCCCCAGCATTTT. The entire variable domain, with the rest obtained from reference TRBV7-9 and TRBJ1-5, is as follows: DTGVSQNPRHKITKRGQNVTFRCDPISEHNRLYWYRQTLGQGPEFLTYFQNEAQLEKSRLLSDRFSAERPKGSFSTLEIQRTEQGDSAMYLCASSLETGNQPQHFGDGTRLSIL.

The rearrangement links TRBV28 to TRBJ1-2; 10 bases are shared with TRBD1. The ends lost 7 bases at V and 7 bases at J; junction bases unmatched: 9. This CDR3 has 14 residues. Germline CDR1 and CDR2: MDHEN and SYDVKM. The CDR3 sequence is CASIIRQGAIGYTF. Here the CDR3 DNA reads TGTGCCAGCATAATCCGACAGGGGGCAATTGGCTACACCTTC.